The entry that follows covers one T cell receptor beta chain sequence. Its target is unknown. The sample belongs to a study of STAT5B mutations in CD4+ large granular lymphocyte leukemia. Study-wide findings and caveats: The CD4+ versus CD8+ T-LGLL clonality difference may reflect limited sample size. Compared with healthy controls (2/35), patient top clones favored TRBV06 (8/27). Main leukemic clonotypes were patient-specific, but 25% appeared at low frequency elsewhere.

The survey-level immunoSEQ assay was used. The method was immunoSEQ multiplex PCR; TCRdb's version includes in-frame clones alone and lacks a portion of them. The sample lists 30,000 or so clones, around 80% occurring once. CDR3 length: 15 residues. V was pared by 5 bases and J by 4 bases, with 17 bases between. Germline V lookup: CDR1 SGHAT, CDR2 FQNNGV. The receptor was derived from a human donor in good health. The V gene is TRBV11-2, the J gene TRBJ1-2; D is perhaps TRBD1 (6 bases). The sequenced sample consisted of CD4+ T cells from blood buffy coats. The CDR3 bases are TGTGCCAGCAGCCCAGGACAGTTCGTCCCCTATGGCTACACCTTC. Amino acid sequence: CASSPGQFVPYGYTF. Using reference TRBV11-2 and TRBJ1-2 for the parts outside the CDR3, the full variable domain is EAGVAQSPRYKIIEKRQSVAFWCNPISGHATLYWYQQILGQGPKLLIQFQNNGVVDDSQLPKDRFSAERLKGVDSTLKIQPAKLEDSAVYLCASSPGQFVPYGYTFGSGTRLTVV.